The 17 T cell receptor beta chains below all came from one sample that was sequenced in a study of OX40 agonist ivuxolimab in advanced cancers. Profiled with immunoSEQ multiplex PCR; TCRdb holds only in-frame clones, not every one. This table holds about 36,000 clones, about 88% found once. The sequencing here drew on CD4+ or CD8+ T cells sorted from blood, taken in a trial of the OX40 agonist ivuxolimab. The source is an adult with an advanced solid tumor such as melanoma, head and neck, liver or kidney cancer.

The chain has TRBV2 and TRBJ2-1; 13 positions agree with TRBD2. CDR3 size: 14 residues. CDR1 is SNHLY, CDR2 FYNNEI, per germline. The junction had 2 bases not matched to a gene; V was cut back by 6 bases and J by 6 bases. CDR3 residues: CASRGLAGINEQFF. The CDR3 nucleotides read TGTGCCAGCAGGGGACTAGCGGGAATCAATGAGCAGTTCTTC. The full variable domain, its missing parts supplied by reference TRBV2 and TRBJ2-1, is EPEVTQTPSHQVTQMGQEVILRCVPISNHLYFYWYRQILGQKVEFLVSFYNNEISEKSEIFDDQFSVERPDGSNFTLKIRSTKLEDSAMYFCASRGLAGINEQFFGPGTRLTVL.

This clone has just one count. The rearrangement links TRBV14 to TRBJ1-1; the D gene is possibly TRBD1 (6 bases). Trimming removed 3 bases from V and 0 bases from J, with 20 bases in between. Germline CDR1 is SGHDN and CDR2 is FVKESK. The length of the CDR3 is 18 residues. DNA of the CDR3: TGTGCCAGCAGCCAGCCCTACAGGGTCGACGGGTTGAACACTGAAGCTTTCTTT. Protein product: CASSQPYRVDGLNTEAFF.

The J gene is TRBJ1-6, the V gene TRBV28, with D possibly matching TRBD1 (6 bases). Trimming pared 6 bases from V and 0 bases from J, leaving 9 bases between. The germline V gene has CDR1 MDHEN and CDR2 SYDVKM. The CDR3 loop spans 15 amino acids. CDR3 coding DNA: TGTGCCAGCAGAGTACAGGGCTCCTATAATTCACCCCTCCACTTT. As protein: CASRVQGSYNSPLHF. Combining the CDR3 with reference TRBV28 and TRBJ1-6 gives the whole variable domain DVKVTQSSRYLVKRTGEKVFLECVQDMDHENMFWYRQDPGLGLRLIYFSYDVKMKEKGDIPEGYSVSREKKERFSLILESASTNQTSMYLCASRVQGSYNSPLHFGNGTRLTVT.

This chain joins TRBV7-2 and TRBJ1-1; 9 bases line up with TRBD1. Germline CDR1 SGHTA, CDR2 FQGNSA. V trimming: 5 bases; J trimming: 3 bases; junction bases outside the gene matches: 4. The CDR3 is 14 residues long. The DNA for the CDR3 is TGTGCCAGCAGCCTGGACAGGGGTTACACTGAAGCTTTCTTT. Translating gives CASSLDRGYTEAFF.

The chain joins TRBV7-2 to TRBJ2-1; D unclear. Germline lookup yields CDR1 SGHTA and CDR2 FQGNSA. Trimming left V 0 bases short and J 4 bases short, with 4 bases between. This CDR3 has 13 residues. CDR3 residues: CASSLAVYNEQFF. The CDR3 DNA reads TGTGCCAGCAGCTTAGCTGTATACAATGAGCAGTTCTTC.

This chain connects TRBV7-3 to TRBJ2-2; 10 nucleotides match TRBD1. Germline V lookup: CDR1 SGHTA, CDR2 FQGTGA. V shed 0 bases, J shed 5 bases, and the junction held 0 bases outside the gene matches. The CDR3 is 15 residues long. Written as DNA, the CDR3 is TGTGCCAGCAGCTTAACGGGACAGGGGACCGGGGAGCTGTTTTTT. This encodes CASSLTGQGTGELFF.

The rearrangement uses TRBV29-1 and TRBJ2-3; TRBD1 or TRBD2 may be the D gene (5 bases each). The CDR3 sequence is 13 residues long. Germline CDR1 SQVTM, CDR2 ANQGSEA. V gave up 6 bases and J gave up 2 bases, with 12 bases separating them. The CDR3 DNA reads as TGCAGCGTCCGGGACGGGGCCACAGATACGCAGTATTTT. It encodes CSVRDGATDTQYF.

The V call is TRBV28, the J call TRBJ1-2, with unresolved D. Germline V gives CDR1 MDHEN, CDR2 SYDVKM. Trimming pared 8 bases from V and 1 base from J, leaving 8 bases between. This CDR3 has 12 residues. CDR3 region: CASGDNNYGYTF. DNA of the CDR3: TGTGCCAGCGGAGACAATAACTATGGCTACACCTTC.

Only a few counts were recorded for this clone. This rearrangement joins TRBV7-2 to TRBJ1-2, with D possibly TRBD1 on 5 matching bases. CDR1 SGHTA and CDR2 FQGNSA come from the germline V gene. The CDR3 is made up of 17 amino acids. V was pared by 3 bases and J by 2 bases, with 19 bases between. For the CDR3, the DNA is TGTGCCAGCAGCTTCCAACTCACCTCAGGGTCGAACTATGGCTACACCTTC. This gives the protein CASSFQLTSGSNYGYTF.

This rearrangement joins TRBV28 to TRBJ2-5, with TRBD1 as a possible D gene (6 bases). CDR3 length equals 13 residues. CDR1 is MDHEN and CDR2 is SYDVKM in the germline V gene. Trimming took off 7 bases at V and 3 bases at J, with 12 bases between the two ends. Here the CDR3 reads CASTVDSKETQYF. Written as DNA, the CDR3 is TGTGCCAGCACCGTGGACAGTAAAGAGACCCAGTACTTC.

The chain's CDR3 is CASSQTGTGSVTEAFF. As DNA, the CDR3 is TGCGCCAGCAGCCAAACCGGGACGGGGAGTGTCACTGAAGCTTTCTTT. The J gene is TRBJ1-1, the V gene TRBV5-1, with a weak D call TRBD1 (5 bases). The CDR3 consists of 16 residues. V gave up 4 bases and J gave up 4 bases, with 20 bases separating them. Per the germline V gene, CDR1 is SGHRS and CDR2 is YFSETQ.

On this clone itself: The junction departs from germline at one end; a sequencing error may be responsible. The chain recombines TRBV30 with TRBJ2-3; tentatively, D is TRBD1 (6 bases). The germline V gene encodes CDR1 GTSNPN and CDR2 SVGIG (reference sequence). The CDR3 is made up of 12 amino acids. The DNA of the CDR3 is TGTGCCTGGAGCGTCGTGCAGGGGCCCCCCGATTTT. This encodes CAWSVVQGPPDF. The variable domain in full, completed from reference TRBV30 and TRBJ2-3, reads SQTIHQWPATLVQPVGSPLSLECTVEGTSNPNLYWYRQAAGRGLQLLFYSVGIGQISSEVPQNLSASRPQDRQFILSSKKLLLSDSGFYLCAWSVVQGPPDFGPGTRLTVL.

This clone was counted a single time. This chain joins TRBV7-9 and TRBJ2-1, with TRBD2 matching 9 bases. There are 13 residues in the CDR3. Losses at the gene ends were 9 bases for V and 2 bases for J; bases not matched to a gene: 2. Germline lookup yields CDR1 SEHNR and CDR2 FQNEAQ (reference sequence). The CDR3 loop reads CASLAGTYNEQFF. The CDR3 nucleotides read TGTGCCAGTCTAGCGGGAACCTACAATGAGCAGTTCTTC.

This chain links TRBV7-2 with TRBJ2-2; D gene uncertain. The CDR3 spans 13 residues. Germline values: CDR1 SGHTA, CDR2 FQGNSA. Trimming left V 1 base short and J 6 bases short, with 6 bases between. CDR3: CASSLVLSGELFF. The CDR3 DNA is TGTGCCAGCAGCTTAGTTCTTTCCGGGGAGCTGTTTTTT.

This clone was detected only once. The gene calls are TRBV2 and TRBJ1-1, with 8 bases that match TRBD1. This CDR3 has 15 residues. Per germline, CDR1 SNHLY and CDR2 FYNNEI. The V gene end was trimmed by 6 bases and the J gene end by 5 bases; junction bases not matched to a gene: 11. The CDR3 coding sequence is TGTGCCAGCAGCCTAAGAACAGGGGGTTTTACTGAAGCTTTCTTT. Protein product: CASSLRTGGFTEAFF.

The chain combines TRBV5-1 with TRBJ1-5, with 7 bases aligning to TRBD1. This CDR3 spans 15 amino acids. The ends lost 0 bases at V and 4 bases at J; junction bases unmatched: 4. In germline, CDR1 is SGHRS, CDR2 YFSETQ. CDR3 sequence: CASSLVAGGNQPQHF. CDR3 nucleotides: TGCGCCAGCAGCTTGGTAGCAGGGGGGAATCAGCCCCAGCATTTT.

This clone was recorded a few times. This chain uses TRBV7-2 with TRBJ1-2, with a weak D call TRBD1 (5 bases). Between the trimmed V and J ends, which lost 5 bases and 3 bases, there was a span of 10 bases. CDR1 and CDR2 (germline): SGHTA, FQGNSA. The CDR3 loop spans 13 amino acids. The CDR3 here is CASSPQGYYGYTF. CDR3 coding DNA: TGTGCCAGCAGCCCCCAGGGATACTATGGCTACACCTTC.